This T cell receptor beta chain was retrieved from a study of cytomegalovirus exposure and HLA in healthy donors (TCRdb year 2017). With regard to the full study: According to an earlier analysis of 587 of the donors, roughly 180 million T cells yielded 117 million unique TCR beta sequences and more than 250 Gb of sequence data. A later genetic analysis took genome-wide SNP genotypes for about three fifths of the 666 donors and used that subset as a discovery cohort. The study aimed to test whether cataloging public T cell receptors could reveal signatures of past pathogen exposure. Donor age, sex, ethnicity and CMV serostatus were compiled together with the repertoire data. Among the roughly 400 genotyped donors, under 90% belonged to the genetic ancestry cluster associated with self-reported Caucasian donors. The T cell repertoires of under 750 subjects were profiled by immunosequencing and related to cytomegalovirus serostatus. In addition to the first cohort of approximately 650 subjects, a separate validation cohort of approximately 130 different subjects was used. Among about 410 genotyped donors of the cohort, an average of approximately 200,000 unique TCR beta nucleotide sequences was sequenced per donor, of which about 19% were non-productive. HLA typing covered class I and class II loci at four-digit resolution. Rather than using new phenotypic data, the later analysis identified candidate immune exposures from TCR beta sequences and from how often those sequences occurred across donors. Every discovery cohort repertoire had been produced on one sequencing platform. A later analysis re-examined previously published TCR beta repertoires from 500 to 700 donors and added high-resolution HLA genotyping to investigate patterns of TCR occurrence. An earlier analysis of 587 of the donors used high-throughput TCR beta sequencing to judge whether each TCR beta V gene segment behaved as functional or pseudogenic. The number of typed donors differed by locus: about 620-640 for A, B, C, DRB1 and DQB1; 500 to 550 for DQA1; over 600 for DPA1; and some 470 for DPB1. The study combined high-throughput TCR immunosequencing, statistical association of individual TCRs with disease status, and machine learning to predict cytomegalovirus infection status. Roughly 5 DR-DQ haplotypes were treated as single units for association and clustering because of strong linkage in the cohort. An early release covering around 630 HLA-typed donors comprised approximately 290 gigabases of sequencing data and roughly 85 million unique TCR sequences. Study-level results and caveats: A cluster of highly shared sequence variants was judged likely to be a technical artifact of the sequencing pipeline. In an earlier analysis of about 550 of the donors, most TCR beta V segments were observed in productive rearrangements about 90% or about 30% of the time, broadly matching IMGT annotations. An association between a missense DCLRE1C variant and V-gene and J-gene trimming of TCR beta chains was found in a later genetic analysis and replicated in an independent cohort. The study gave a list of about 150 TCR beta chains associated with cytomegalovirus. Because HLA typing was missing for some donors at each locus, association tests included only the typed subset. In both the original and validation cohorts, the classifier was reported to diagnose cytomegalovirus status with high specificity and sensitivity. In vitro tests confirmed that a few of the cytomegalovirus-associated TCR beta chains recognize cytomegalovirus antigens. When HLA alleles, especially DR and DQ, strongly co-occurred, attributing TCR associations to individual alleles was difficult. In this cohort, only TCR beta chains were sequenced, and detectable features were limited by the absence of alpha or paired-chain data. The only immune exposure information available for the cohort was CMV serostatus. The 87-base-pair reads could not distinguish some IMGT-functional V segments, including TRBV6-2 and TRBV6-3, so those segments were excluded. Compared with equally common non-associated chains, HLA-associated TCR beta chains in a later analysis were more clonally expanded and had lower generation probabilities. In a later analysis, most CMV-associated TCR beta chains were found to appear HLA-restricted, with HLA associations seemingly driven largely by CMV exposure. According to a later genetic analysis, donors in an Asian-associated ancestry cluster had fewer N-insertions in productive TCRs than the approximately 670-donor mean. Most TCR sequences were seen in very few donors, while some public TCRs were found in many individuals. According to the authors, the approach could potentially be generalized to other disease states and immunological phenotypes. Several of the top co-occurrence clusters appeared to be linked to parvovirus B19, influenza, CMV and Epstein-Barr virus, according to a later analysis. A further reported finding was that TCR beta sequences accurately predicted the HLA-A and HLA-B alleles for most subjects in the first cohort. In a later analysis, TCR association rates were found to vary across HLA loci, with the most associated TCRs seen for DRB1 alleles and the fewest for HLA-C alleles. Because counts were too low, about 15 rarely observed V segments, including chromosome 9 orphons, were left out of the earlier analysis of roughly 600 of the donors. The presence/absence analyses assumed that sequencing depth was roughly uniform across donors, and that assumption may not be true. A later analysis associated 17,000 or so TCR beta sequences with specific HLA alleles at a false discovery rate of 0.05. Correlated functional status among segregating V segments might be attributable to linkage disequilibrium, but an unknown experimental factor could not be ruled out.

The library was generated by the immunoSEQ multiplex PCR assay. For the multiplex PCR, a mixture combining 60 forward primers for TCR Vbeta segments and 13 reverse primers for TCR Jbeta segments was used. A multiplex PCR assay on genomic DNA amplified the CDR3 region of rearranged TCR beta genes. The amplified TCR beta libraries were sequenced on the Illumina HiSeq System as 87-base-pair reads. The original pipeline was this. In a later analysis, roughly 80 million unique TCR beta chains were counted across the roughly 610 repertoires, and roughly 10 million of these chains were shared by at least two donors. To remove PCR and sequencing errors, raw reads were error-corrected and collapsed into unique sequences using a nearest-neighbor algorithm that merged closely related sequences. To assign V, D and J gene segments, CDR3 sequences were aligned to IMGT reference sequences. For a sequence to be retained, a match of at least six nucleotides was required to both a V gene segment and a J gene segment. Rearrangements were called productive when the CDR3 lacked stop codons and stayed in frame with V and J; all others were non-productive. Following IMGT convention, CDR3 was defined as the stretch from the second conserved V-encoded cysteine to the conserved J-encoded phenylalanine. Sequences without an unambiguous match to a single V gene segment were excluded from the earlier analysis of over 500 of the donors. An earlier analysis of several hundred of the donors called V segments functional above 56.7% productive rearrangements and segregating when the between-donor standard deviation exceeded 5%. A statistical classification framework was built for diagnosing cytomegalovirus status from the catalog of TCR beta chain sequences. In a later analysis, TCR nucleotide sequences were compared against IMGT/GENE-DB human TR gene sequences so that V and J genes could be assigned. A later analysis assigned CDR3 sequences and most-parsimonious VDJ recombination scenarios with the TCRdist pipeline. In a later analysis, each TCR beta chain was defined by its CDR3 amino acid sequence together with its V-gene family, and reads without a unique V-gene family were excluded. To address suspected cross-contamination and a sequencing artifact, a later analysis removed under 600 highly shared, low-generation-probability nucleotide sequences. In a later analysis, a clonal expansion index for each public chain was calculated from normalized within-repertoire ranks of inferred template counts. A later analysis computed generation probabilities with a VDJ recombination model fitted to out-of-frame rearrangements, and checked the results against IGoR. In a later analysis, hypergeometric tests were used to score TCR-TCR, TCR-HLA and TCR-CMV co-occurrence, with a repertoire-size bias correction applied to TCR pairs. In a later analysis, false discovery rates were estimated by permuting HLA or CMV assignments 20 times. A later analysis grouped co-occurring TCRs with DBSCAN, adding TCRdist sequence similarity when clustering within HLA-allele-positive subsets. For co-occurrence clustering, repertoires with fewer than 30,000 or more than 120,000 public chains were excluded, along with 4 to 6 repertoires with anomalous nucleotide sharing. TCRdb retrieved this table from immuneACCESS and kept in-frame rearrangements only. Not all clones are present; in checked studies, unresolved V genes account for under half, and no reason is known for the remainder. That table gives V, J and clone size, and the DNA gave D and trimming. The sample table records 110,000 or so clones; about 77% of these occur just once. The ten largest clones add up to 5.4% of the sample.

The cohort consisted of some 730 healthy bone marrow donors. At the time of sampling, every cohort member was nominally healthy, though immune exposures that went unrecorded were likely present. The donor was CMV seropositive and belonged to the group of about 290 seropositive cohort members. Every donor gave a peripheral blood sample, and the peripheral blood mononuclear cells from that sample were used for TCR beta sequencing. Genomic DNA extraction from the blood cell samples was performed with the Qiagen DNeasy Blood Extraction Kit. A remark on this clone: This clone's antigen is unknown. No base qualities exist here, and no much larger clone lies one base off it.

From the cysteine up to the phenylalanine, the CDR3 has a length of 16 residues. Here the CDR3 DNA is all that survives: 48 bases in frame from base 1. CDR1 and CDR2 are drawn from the germline V gene: SGHNT, YENEEA. Relative to germline, V is 3 bases shorter and J is 5 bases shorter, with 17 bases between their ends. Material: PBMCs. The chain was built from TRBV11-3 and TRBJ2-1; there is no confident call for the D gene. The receptor was derived from a woman under 40 in good health and CMV-seropositive. This receptor has the CDR3 CASSFYREALNNEQFF. Here is the DNA: TGTGCCAGCAGCTTTTATCGAGAAGCACTCAACAATGAGCAGTTCTTC.